The rows below give T cell receptor beta chains drawn from one sample of a study of T-cell memory formation after mild COVID-19. TCRdb called the 5' RACE reads again in MiXCR, with one record for every CDR3 protein. This table has about 270,000 distinct CDR3 sequences, approximately 15% appearing once. The sequenced sample was PBMCs or a T cell subset sorted from them (not recorded which). These receptors originate from an adult woman who had mild COVID-19 (a few samples of this study predate the infection). Cell type and time point are not known. Each CDR3 is given with its conserved first and last residue. The order of the fields is clone size, D gene, J gene, V gene, CDR3 protein, CDR3 DNA. The D gene is left open where the match is weak. Not all rows give a size; the values are once, few, many and, for expanded clones, a class.

>NA|NA|TRBJ1-1|TRBV12-3/TRBV12-4
CASRWASQNTEAFF
TGTGCCAGCAGGTGGGCTAGTCAGAACACTGAAGCTTTCTTT
>NA|TRBD2|TRBJ2-1|TRBV14
CASRSAWGEGRHEQFF
TGTGCCAGCAGGTCCGCTTGGGGGGAGGGCCGGCATGAGCAGTTCTTC
>few|NA|TRBJ1-6|TRBV3-1
CASSHRNGGFSPLHF
TGTGCCAGCAGCCATCGGAACGGAGGATTTTCACCCCTCCACTTT
>NA|NA|TRBJ2-7|TRBV4-1
CASSHHDRRENEQYF
TGCGCCAGCAGCCATCACGACAGGCGGGAAAACGAGCAGTACTTC
>few|NA|TRBJ2-1|TRBV7-2
CASSTPNYNEQFF
TGTGCCAGCAGCACGCCGAACTACAATGAGCAGTTCTTC
>NA|NA|TRBJ2-7|TRBV5-1
CASSLGVPSSYEQYF
TGCGCCAGCAGCTTAGGGGTCCCTAGCTCCTACGAGCAGTACTTC
>NA|TRBD1|TRBJ1-2|TRBV12-3/TRBV12-4
CASSLGTGESGYTF
TGTGCCAGCAGTTTAGGAACAGGGGAGTCGGGCTACACCTTC
>NA|NA|TRBJ2-2|TRBV7-9
CASSFLGGNGELFF
TGTGCCAGCAGCTTCCTAGGAGGGAACGGGGAGCTGTTTTTT
>few|NA|TRBJ2-5|TRBV30
CAWSEGSQETQYF
TGTGCCTGGAGTGAAGGGTCCCAAGAGACCCAGTACTTC
>once|NA|TRBJ2-7|TRBV6-1
CASSEGISYEQYF
TGTGCCAGCAGTGAAGGGATCTCCTACGAGCAGTACTTC
>many|TRBD1|TRBJ1-1|TRBV5-5
CASSSDRDTEAFF
TGTGCCAGCAGCTCCGACAGGGATACTGAAGCTTTCTTT
>few|NA|TRBJ2-7|TRBV4-3
CASSQSHGLSYEQYF
TGCGCCAGCAGCCAAAGCCATGGACTCTCCTACGAGCAGTACTTC
>NA|NA|TRBJ1-2|TRBV3-1
CASSQIIGNGYTF
TGTGCCAGCAGCCAAATCATCGGTAATGGCTACACCTTC
>few|TRBD1|TRBJ1-6|TRBV6-2/TRBV6-3
CASSYSSGTGGHWTNSPLHF
TGTGCCAGCAGTTACTCGAGCGGTACAGGGGGCCACTGGACTAATTCACCCCTCCACTTT
>few|TRBD2|TRBJ2-1|TRBV6-2/TRBV6-3
CASSFASGTSDNEQFF
TGTGCCAGCAGTTTCGCTTCCGGGACTAGCGACAATGAGCAGTTCTTC
>NA|TRBD1|TRBJ2-3|TRBV6-1
CASGQGKADTQYF
TGTGCCAGCGGACAGGGGAAGGCAGATACGCAGTATTTT
>NA|NA|TRBJ1-6|TRBV4-1
CASSQAGVVVGSKSPLHF
TGCGCCAGCAGCCAAGCCGGAGTTGTAGTGGGTTCGAAATCACCCCTCCACTTT
>NA|TRBD2|TRBJ2-7|TRBV30
CAWSVLEGLAVPYEQYF
TGTGCCTGGAGTGTACTGGAAGGACTAGCGGTCCCCTACGAGCAGTACTTC
>NA|NA|TRBJ1-2|TRBV20-1
CSASEGGFGYGYTF
TGCAGTGCTAGTGAGGGGGGCTTTGGCTATGGCTACACCTTC
>NA|TRBD1|TRBJ1-1|TRBV6-5
CASSYARGQVNTEAFF
TGTGCCAGCAGTTACGCGAGGGGACAGGTGAACACTGAAGCTTTCTTT
>NA|TRBD2|TRBJ2-3|TRBV5-6
CASRERGSTDTQYF
TGTGCCAGCAGAGAGCGGGGGAGCACAGATACGCAGTATTTT
>NA|NA|TRBJ2-7|TRBV7-9
CASSSGTVAGEQYF
TGTGCCAGCAGCTCCGGGACGGTTGCTGGGGAGCAGTACTTC
>NA|NA|TRBJ2-1|TRBV12-3/TRBV12-4
CASSGREAEQFF
TGTGCCAGCAGTGGCAGGGAAGCTGAGCAGTTCTTC
>NA|TRBD1|TRBJ2-7|TRBV29-1
CSVEAPGGIYEQYF
TGCAGCGTTGAAGCGCCAGGGGGAATCTACGAGCAGTACTTC
>few|TRBD1|TRBJ2-5|TRBV20-1
CSAPSGGNSETQYF
TGCAGTGCCCCTTCAGGGGGAAACTCCGAGACCCAGTACTTC
>NA|NA|TRBJ2-6|TRBV15
CATSIGIVGANVLTF
TGTGCCACCAGCATCGGAATTGTCGGGGCCAACGTCCTGACTTTC
>NA|TRBD2|TRBJ2-1|TRBV12-3/TRBV12-4
CASSLTSGRGDEQFF
TGTGCCAGCAGTTTAACTAGCGGGAGGGGTGATGAGCAGTTCTTC
>few|TRBD1|TRBJ1-2|TRBV5-1
CASSSPSLGQGLYTF
TGCGCCAGCAGCTCGCCCAGTTTAGGACAGGGCCTCTACACCTTC
>NA|NA|TRBJ1-2|TRBV2
CASSEARSRGYTF
TGTGCCAGCAGTGAGGCCCGATCTCGTGGCTACACCTTC
>many|NA|TRBJ2-7|TRBV15
CATSRDVGPNEQYF
TGTGCCACCAGCAGAGATGTGGGGCCCAACGAGCAGTACTTC
>few|NA|TRBJ2-3|TRBV11-2
CASSVISRGSDTQYF
TGTGCCAGCAGTGTTATCTCTCGGGGTTCAGATACGCAGTATTTT
>NA|NA|TRBJ2-3|TRBV27
CASRNHRVYTDTQYF
TGTGCCAGCAGAAACCACAGGGTGTATACAGATACGCAGTATTTT
>many|TRBD2|TRBJ2-1|TRBV6-2/TRBV6-3
CASISREREGYNEQFF
TGTGCCAGCATCTCCCGGGAGCGGGAGGGATACAATGAGCAGTTCTTC
>NA|NA|TRBJ2-5|TRBV20-1
CSARDEGLPGKETQYF
TGCAGTGCTAGAGATGAGGGTCTACCTGGAAAAGAGACCCAGTACTTC
>few|NA|TRBJ2-3|TRBV5-1
CASSARGLFTDTQYF
TGCGCCAGCAGCGCCCGAGGACTGTTCACAGATACGCAGTATTTT
>NA|NA|TRBJ2-5|TRBV15
CATSRANQETQYF
TGTGCCACCAGCAGAGCCAACCAAGAGACCCAGTACTTC
>NA|NA|TRBJ1-1|TRBV11-2
CASSLVSGGPNTEAFF
TGTGCCAGCAGCTTAGTTTCGGGAGGCCCGAACACTGAAGCTTTCTTT
>NA|TRBD2|TRBJ2-3|TRBV2
CASSDDSGVVDTQYF
TGTGCCAGCAGTGATGATAGCGGGGTAGTAGATACGCAGTATTTT
>NA|NA|TRBJ1-2|TRBV6-5
CASSGSAYGYTF
TGTGCCAGCAGTGGGTCTGCCTATGGCTACACCTTC
>few|TRBD2|TRBJ2-3|TRBV12-3/TRBV12-4
CASRRGGIMTDTQYF
TGTGCCAGCAGGCGGGGGGGGATCATGACAGATACGCAGTATTTT